This T cell receptor beta chain was recorded in a study of T cell changes during pregnancy in multiple sclerosis. The CDR3 runs 13 residues. CDR1 LNHDA and CDR2 SQIVND come from the germline V gene (reference sequence). Trimming shortened V by 11 bases and J by 1 base, and 13 bases separated the two germline ends. TCRdb's table, derived via immunoSEQ multiplex PCR, lists solely in-frame clones and lacks some. Altogether tens of thousands of clones are present, roughly nine tenths being singletons, with the ten largest covering roughly 5.4%. The sequenced sample was peripheral blood, obtained in the third trimester of pregnancy. This chain joins TRBV19 and TRBJ2-3; maybe TRBD2 (6 bases). The receptor comes from a female donor in good health, enrolled as a control in a pregnancy study. In DNA form, the CDR3 reads TGTGCCGCCGATCGCGGGGGCACAGATACGCAGTATTTT. The encoded protein is CAADRGGTDTQYF.